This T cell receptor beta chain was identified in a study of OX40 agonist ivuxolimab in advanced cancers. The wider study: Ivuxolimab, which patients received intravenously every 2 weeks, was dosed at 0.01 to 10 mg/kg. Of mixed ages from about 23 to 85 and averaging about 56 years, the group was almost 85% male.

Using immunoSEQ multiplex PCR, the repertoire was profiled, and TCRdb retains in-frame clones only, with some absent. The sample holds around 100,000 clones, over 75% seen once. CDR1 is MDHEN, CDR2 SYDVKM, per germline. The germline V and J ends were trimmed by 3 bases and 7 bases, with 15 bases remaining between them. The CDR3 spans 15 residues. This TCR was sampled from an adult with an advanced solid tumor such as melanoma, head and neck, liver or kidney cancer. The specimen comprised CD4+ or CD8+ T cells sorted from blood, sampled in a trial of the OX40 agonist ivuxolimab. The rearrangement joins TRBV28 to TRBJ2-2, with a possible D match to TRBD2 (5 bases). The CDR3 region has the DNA TGTGCCAGCAGTTTCAGACGCTCCGGGATCGGGGAGCTGTTTTTT. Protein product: CASSFRRSGIGELFF.